This T cell receptor (beta chain) is from a study of beta chain features in type 1 diabetes. Germline V gene data show CDR1 as LGHNA and CDR2 as YNFKEQ. V lost 3 bases, J lost 6 bases, and 5 bases stayed unmatched. The CDR3 runs to 14 residues. Sequenced material consisted of expressed TCRB transcripts (all of the isolated RNA was reverse transcribed). Naive, central memory and regulatory T cell samples averaged approximately 3.6 million immunoSEQ reads each. This table comes from immunoSEQ multiplex PCR, and its TCRdb copy is limited to in-frame clones, with some not included. The sample includes almost 350,000 clones, roughly 8% of them seen just once.

The sequencing sample was made of central memory CD4+ T cells from blood. This TCR came from a woman between 18 and 29 years old in good health. The chain couples TRBV4-2 to TRBJ1-2; 9 bases match TRBD1. The CDR3: CASSHAGQGDGYTF. DNA of the CDR3: TGTGCCAGCAGCCATGCGGGACAGGGAGATGGCTACACCTTC.